The clone carrying this T cell receptor (beta chain) was seen a single time. The entry originates in a study of T-cell reconstitution after alpha-beta-depleted transplantation in children. Unique molecular identifiers tagged the TCRbeta library. TCRdb analysed the PCR reads with MiXCR anew, one entry per CDR3 protein. The sample lists 70,000 to 95,000 distinct CDR3 sequences, less than 20% seen once, with about 18% in the top ten. V dropped 5 bases and J dropped 3 bases, with 13 bases sitting between them. The germline gives CDR1 MNHEY, CDR2 SMNVEV (reference sequence). This CDR3 region has 14 residues.

This specimen was PBMCs, mostly from graft donor cells, taken 180 days after TCRalphabeta/CD19-depleted stem cell transplant. The chain employs TRBV27 and TRBJ1-1; D possibly corresponds to TRBD1 (6 bases). The receptor's source is a male patient aged 2 to 10 who had a stem cell transplant for acute lymphoblastic leukemia, so the T cells may come from the graft donor. This CDR3 reads CASSLTGFYTEAFF. The CDR3 DNA reads as TGTGCCAGCAGTCTAACAGGGTTTTACACTGAAGCTTTCTTT.